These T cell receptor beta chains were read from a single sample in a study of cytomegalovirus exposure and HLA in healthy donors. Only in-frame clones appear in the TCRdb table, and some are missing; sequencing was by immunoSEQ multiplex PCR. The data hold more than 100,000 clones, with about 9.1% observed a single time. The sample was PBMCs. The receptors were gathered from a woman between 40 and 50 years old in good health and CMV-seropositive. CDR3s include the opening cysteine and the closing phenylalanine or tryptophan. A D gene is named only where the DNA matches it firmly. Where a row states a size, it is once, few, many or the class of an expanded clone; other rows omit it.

CDR3nt: TGTGCCAGCAGTTACACAGGGGCCGGGGAGCTGTTTTTT
CDR3aa: CASSYTGAGELFF
v_gene: TRBV6-6
abundance: few
j_gene: TRBJ2-2
d_gene: TRBD1

CDR3nt: TGTGCCAGCACGATATACAGGGTTAATGAGCAGTTCTTC
CDR3aa: CASTIYRVNEQFF
v_gene: TRBV25-1
abundance: .
j_gene: TRBJ2-1
d_gene: .

CDR3nt: TGCGCCACCGCTCTAAACACAGGGGACACTGAAGCTTTCTTT
CDR3aa: CATALNTGDTEAFF
v_gene: TRBV5-1
abundance: .
j_gene: TRBJ1-1
d_gene: TRBD1

CDR3nt: TGCGCCAGCAGTTTCGGACTAGCGGGGGGCATCAGCTCCTACGAGCAGTACTTC
CDR3aa: CASSFGLAGGISSYEQYF
v_gene: TRBV5-1
abundance: few
j_gene: TRBJ2-7
d_gene: TRBD2

CDR3nt: TGCGCCAGCAGCCAAACTTTCCCCTCCTACGAGCAGTACTTC
CDR3aa: CASSQTFPSYEQYF
v_gene: TRBV4-1
abundance: few
j_gene: TRBJ2-7
d_gene: .

CDR3nt: TGTGCCATCAGTGAGTCCCTGGAGTATGGCTACACCTTC
CDR3aa: CAISESLEYGYTF
v_gene: TRBV10-3
abundance: .
j_gene: TRBJ1-2
d_gene: .

CDR3nt: TGCGCCAGCAGCCCAGGACTAGCGGGGAACACCGGGGAGCTGTTTTTT
CDR3aa: CASSPGLAGNTGELFF
v_gene: TRBV4-1
abundance: .
j_gene: TRBJ2-2
d_gene: TRBD2

CDR3nt: TGCGCCAGCAGCCAGATTAACACAGGGGACTCTGGGGCCAACGTCCTGACTTTC
CDR3aa: CASSQINTGDSGANVLTF
v_gene: TRBV4-1
abundance: .
j_gene: TRBJ2-6
d_gene: TRBD1

CDR3nt: TGTGCCAGCAGCTTACGGCGGATGAACACTGAAGCTTTCTTT
CDR3aa: CASSLRRMNTEAFF
v_gene: TRBV7-2
abundance: few
j_gene: TRBJ1-1
d_gene: .

CDR3nt: TGCAGCGGAGGCCAGGGCGAATCGAACTATGGCTACACCTTC
CDR3aa: CSGGQGESNYGYTF
v_gene: TRBV29-1
abundance: few
j_gene: TRBJ1-2
d_gene: .

CDR3nt: TGTGCCAGCAGCACCGGACTTCAGCCCCAGCATTTT
CDR3aa: CASSTGLQPQHF
v_gene: TRBV7-2
abundance: few
j_gene: TRBJ1-5
d_gene: .

CDR3nt: TGTGCCAGCAGCTTCGGGGGATCAAGCAATCAGCCCCAGCATTTT
CDR3aa: CASSFGGSSNQPQHF
v_gene: TRBV7-8
abundance: few
j_gene: TRBJ1-5
d_gene: .

CDR3nt: TGTGCCACAGACAGGGACGGCACCGGGGAGCTGTTTTTT
CDR3aa: CATDRDGTGELFF
v_gene: TRBV2
abundance: .
j_gene: TRBJ2-2
d_gene: TRBD1

CDR3nt: TGCGCCAGCAGCCAAGTCGTAACAGGGTTATCTAACTACGGCTACACCTTC
CDR3aa: CASSQVVTGLSNYGYTF
v_gene: TRBV4-1
abundance: .
j_gene: TRBJ1-2
d_gene: .